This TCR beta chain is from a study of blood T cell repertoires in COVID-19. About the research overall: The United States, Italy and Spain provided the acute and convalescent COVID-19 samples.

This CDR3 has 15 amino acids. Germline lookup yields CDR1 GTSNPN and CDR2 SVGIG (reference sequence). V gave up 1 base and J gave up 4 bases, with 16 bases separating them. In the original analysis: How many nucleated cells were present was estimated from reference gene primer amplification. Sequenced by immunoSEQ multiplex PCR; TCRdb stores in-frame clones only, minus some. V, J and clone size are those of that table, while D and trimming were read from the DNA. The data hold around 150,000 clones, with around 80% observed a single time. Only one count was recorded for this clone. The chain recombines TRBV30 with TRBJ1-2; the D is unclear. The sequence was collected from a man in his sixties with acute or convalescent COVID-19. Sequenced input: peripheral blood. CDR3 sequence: CAWSAQRATIYGYTF. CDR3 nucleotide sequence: TGTGCCTGGAGTGCACAGCGGGCAACAATCTATGGCTACACCTTC. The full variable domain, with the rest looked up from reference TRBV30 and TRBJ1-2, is SQTIHQWPATLVQPVGSPLSLECTVEGTSNPNLYWYRQAAGRGLQLLFYSVGIGQISSEVPQNLSASRPQDRQFILSSKKLLLSDSGFYLCAWSAQRATIYGYTFGSGTRLTVV.